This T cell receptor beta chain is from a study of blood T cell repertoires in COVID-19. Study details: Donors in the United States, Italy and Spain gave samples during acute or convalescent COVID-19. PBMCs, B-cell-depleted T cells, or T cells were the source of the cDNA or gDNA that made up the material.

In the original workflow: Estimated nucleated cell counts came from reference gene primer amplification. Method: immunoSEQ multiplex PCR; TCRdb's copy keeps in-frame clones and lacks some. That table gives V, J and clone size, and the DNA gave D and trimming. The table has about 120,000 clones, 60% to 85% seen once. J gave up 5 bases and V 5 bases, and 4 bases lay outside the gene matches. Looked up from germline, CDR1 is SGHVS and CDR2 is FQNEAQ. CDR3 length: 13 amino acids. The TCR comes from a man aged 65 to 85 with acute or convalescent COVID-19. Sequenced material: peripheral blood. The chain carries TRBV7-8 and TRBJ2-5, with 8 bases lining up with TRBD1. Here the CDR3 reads CASSRTGLETQYF. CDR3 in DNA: TGTGCCAGCAGCCGGACAGGGTTGGAGACCCAGTACTTC.